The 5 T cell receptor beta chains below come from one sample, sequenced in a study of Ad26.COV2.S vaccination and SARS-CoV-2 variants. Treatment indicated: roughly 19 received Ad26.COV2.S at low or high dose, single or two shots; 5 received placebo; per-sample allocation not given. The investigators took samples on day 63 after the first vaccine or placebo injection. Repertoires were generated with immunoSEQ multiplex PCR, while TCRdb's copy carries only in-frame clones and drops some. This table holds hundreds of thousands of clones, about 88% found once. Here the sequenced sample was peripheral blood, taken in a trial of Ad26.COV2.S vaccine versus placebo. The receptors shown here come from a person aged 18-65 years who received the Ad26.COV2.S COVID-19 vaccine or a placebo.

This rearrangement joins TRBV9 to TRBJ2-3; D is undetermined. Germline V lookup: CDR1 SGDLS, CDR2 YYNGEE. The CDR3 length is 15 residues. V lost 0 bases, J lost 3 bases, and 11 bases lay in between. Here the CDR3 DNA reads TGTGCCAGCAGCGTAGAATCGGTGCCGACAGATACGCAGTATTTT. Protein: CASSVESVPTDTQYF.

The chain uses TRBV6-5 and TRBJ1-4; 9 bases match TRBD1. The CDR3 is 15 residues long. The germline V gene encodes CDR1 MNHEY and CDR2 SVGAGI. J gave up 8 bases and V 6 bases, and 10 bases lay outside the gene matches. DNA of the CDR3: TGTGCCAGCAGGCCGGACAGGGGCCGTAGGGAAAAACTGTTTTTT. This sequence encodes CASRPDRGRREKLFF.

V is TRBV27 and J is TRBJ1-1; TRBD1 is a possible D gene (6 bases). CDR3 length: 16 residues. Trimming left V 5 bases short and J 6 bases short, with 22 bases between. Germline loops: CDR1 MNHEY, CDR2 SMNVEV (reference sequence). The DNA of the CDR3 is TGTGCCAGCAGTAAACAGGGTAATGTGGGAGGTGCTGAAGCTTTCTTT. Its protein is CASSKQGNVGGAEAFF.

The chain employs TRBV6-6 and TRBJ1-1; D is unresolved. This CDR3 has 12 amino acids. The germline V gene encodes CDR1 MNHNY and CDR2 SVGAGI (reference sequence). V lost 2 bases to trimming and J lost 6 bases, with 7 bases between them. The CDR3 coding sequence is TGTGCCAGCAGTTACCAGGTTCCTGAAGCTTTCTTT. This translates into CASSYQVPEAFF.

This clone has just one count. CDR3 DNA sequence: TGTGCCAGCACCCGGGACTTCTCAAACCAGTTCTTC. This gives the protein CASTRDFSNQFF. This sequence joins TRBV27 and TRBJ2-1, with D possibly being TRBD2 (6 bases). The CDR3 loop spans 12 amino acids. Germline V gene data show CDR1 as MNHEY and CDR2 as SMNVEV (reference sequence). Deletions cut 7 bases from V and 13 bases from J, with 17 bases between.